These 28 T cell receptor beta chains were all obtained from the same sample, sequenced in a study of cytomegalovirus exposure and HLA in healthy donors. PCR amplification relied on 60 Vbeta primers (plus 13 Jbeta primers). The repertoire was sequenced with immunoSEQ multiplex PCR; TCRdb's copy has only in-frame clones and lacks some. The sample lists about 38,000 clones; 86% were seen once. Sequenced sample: PBMCs. These TCRs come from a woman aged 35 to 49 in good health and CMV-seropositive.

The chain couples TRBV25-1 to TRBJ2-7; 9 bases align to TRBD1. The CDR3 runs to 15 residues. Germline assignment: CDR1 MGHDK and CDR2 SYGVNS. Trimming removed 2 bases from V and 5 bases from J; junction bases left unmatched: 7. This CDR3 is CASSEPGTGKDEQYF. The CDR3 coding sequence is TGTGCCAGCAGTGAACCCGGGACAGGGAAGGACGAGCAGTACTTC.

J is TRBJ2-3 and V is TRBV2; 12 bases align to TRBD2. This CDR3 has 17 amino acids. Trimming at V came to 5 bases and at J to 1 base, leaving 7 bases not matched to a gene. Germline V CDR1 and CDR2: SNHLY, FYNNEI. The CDR3 sequence: CASSSLAGGRGTDTQYF. The CDR3 nucleotides read TGTGCCAGCAGTTCCCTAGCGGGGGGGCGTGGCACAGATACGCAGTATTTT.

The J gene is TRBJ1-2, the V gene TRBV28; 9 bases map to TRBD1. Germline V CDR1 and CDR2: MDHEN, SYDVKM. V dropped 7 bases and J dropped 3; count of bases not matched to a gene: 15. This CDR3 contains 17 residues. CDR3 loop: CASTLPNGQGKDYGYTF. CDR3 in DNA: TGTGCCAGCACCCTACCAAATGGACAGGGGAAGGACTATGGCTACACCTTC.

The chain has TRBV27 and TRBJ2-5; TRBD2 is a possible D gene (6 bases). This CDR3 has 15 residues. CDR1 is MNHEY and CDR2 is SMNVEV in the germline V gene (reference sequence). Trimming removed 1 base at V and 0 bases at J, with 9 bases between. The CDR3 loop reads CASSLLGGDQETQYF. CDR3 DNA sequence: TGTGCCAGCAGTTTATTGGGGGGTGACCAAGAGACCCAGTACTTC.

This clone is medium-sized. The gene calls are TRBV19 and TRBJ1-4, with no clear D. The CDR3 runs to 12 residues. The V gene's germline CDR1 is LNHDA and CDR2 SQIVND (reference sequence). Trimming pared 3 bases from V and 8 bases from J, leaving 7 bases between. The CDR3: CASSIMEEKLFF. The CDR3 DNA sequence: TGTGCCAGTAGTATCATGGAGGAAAAACTGTTTTTT.

This sequence joins TRBV6-5 and TRBJ2-7; the D is unclear. CDR1 is MNHEY and CDR2 is SVGAGI in the germline V gene. Trimming took off 6 bases at V and 1 base at J, with 4 bases between the two ends. This CDR3 spans 11 amino acids. The DNA for the CDR3 is TGTGCCAGCAGGGAGTCCTACGAGCAGTACTTC. The encoded protein is CASRESYEQYF.

The V call is TRBV7-2, the J call TRBJ1-5; TRBD1 might be the D (5 bases). The CDR3 totals 15 residues. The germline V gene has CDR1 SGHTA and CDR2 FQGNSA. With 5 bases removed from V and 0 bases from J, the gap between germline ends came to 11 bases. CDR3 bases: TGTGCCAGCAGCCCCCAGGGTCTTAGCAATCAGCCCCAGCATTTT. It codes for CASSPQGLSNQPQHF.

The chain uses TRBV19 and TRBJ2-7; D may be TRBD2 (5 bases). The V gene's germline CDR1 is LNHDA and CDR2 SQIVND (reference sequence). V lost 3 bases, J lost 2 bases, and 8 bases lay in between. The CDR3 totals 13 residues. CDR3 sequence reads: CASSIGVTYEQYF. CDR3 nucleotide sequence: TGTGCCAGTAGTATCGGGGTCACCTACGAGCAGTACTTC.

The rearrangement uses TRBV4-1 and TRBJ1-5, with a weak D call TRBD1 (6 bases). V lost 3 bases and J 4 bases, leaving 13 bases between the germline ends. CDR3 length: 15 amino acids. CDR1 is MGHRA and CDR2 is YSYEKL in the germline V gene. CDR3 nucleotide sequence: TGCGCCAGCAGCCACGTAGTCCAGGGGAATCAGCCCCAGCATTTT. Translated, it gives CASSHVVQGNQPQHF.

In this sample, this clone turned up once. The chain has TRBV18 and TRBJ2-7; 7 bases match TRBD1. With 3 bases clipped from V and 3 bases from J, the junction kept 5 bases outside the gene matches. The germline CDR1 and CDR2 sequences are KGHSH and LQKENI. CDR3 length equals 14 residues. The CDR3 DNA reads as TGTGCCAGCTCACCTAGTCAGGGGGTCTACGAGCAGTACTTC. Amino acid sequence: CASSPSQGVYEQYF. Combining the CDR3 with reference TRBV18 and TRBJ2-7 gives the whole variable domain NAGVMQNPRHLVRRRGQEARLRCSPMKGHSHVYWYRQLPEEGLKFMVYLQKENIIDESGMPKERFSAEFPKEGPSILRIQQVVRGDSAAYFCASSPSQGVYEQYFGPGTRLTVT.

The chain has TRBV6-5 and TRBJ2-3, with 11 bases aligning to TRBD2. The CDR3 is 15 residues long. The J segment lost 4 bases and the V segment lost 3 bases, leaving 3 bases of the junction unmatched. In germline, CDR1 is MNHEY, CDR2 SVGAGI. The CDR3 coding sequence is TGTGCCAGCAGTTATCCTAGCGGGGGGTCAGATACGCAGTATTTT. Its translation is CASSYPSGGSDTQYF.

V usage is TRBV18 and J usage is TRBJ2-1; D remains unclear. Trimming removed 3 bases from V and 4 bases from J, with 7 bases in between. This CDR3 is 13 amino acids long. The V gene's germline CDR1 is KGHSH and CDR2 LQKENI. The DNA for the CDR3 is TGTGCCAGCTCACCTGAGGATTACAATGAGCAGTTCTTC. It yields the protein CASSPEDYNEQFF. The entire variable domain, with the rest obtained from reference TRBV18 and TRBJ2-1, is as follows: NAGVMQNPRHLVRRRGQEARLRCSPMKGHSHVYWYRQLPEEGLKFMVYLQKENIIDESGMPKERFSAEFPKEGPSILRIQQVVRGDSAAYFCASSPEDYNEQFFGPGTRLTVL.

This clone appeared a single time. The V and J genes are TRBV10-2 and TRBJ1-6, with D maybe TRBD1 (5 bases). Between the trimmed V and J ends, which lost 6 bases and 7 bases, there was a span of 16 bases. The CDR3 extends over 15 amino acids. Germline CDR1 is WSHSY and CDR2 is SAAADI. CDR3 in DNA: TGCGCCAGCAGGCGGGGACCTGAACCAAATTCACCCCTCCACTTT. Encoded protein: CASRRGPEPNSPLHF.

The DNA of the CDR3 is TGCAGCGTTGCGGAGGGGCCATTTCATACGCAGTATTTT. This sequence encodes CSVAEGPFHTQYF. This chain connects TRBV29-1 to TRBJ2-3; the D gene is possibly TRBD2 (6 bases). The germline CDR1 and CDR2 sequences are SQVTM and ANQGSEA. V lost 4 bases and J lost 7, with 15 bases in between. The CDR3 length is 13 residues.

The CDR3 DNA is TGCGCCAGCAGCCCTATAAATCTGGTGAGCACAGATACGCAGTATTTT. It translates to CASSPINLVSTDTQYF. V gene TRBV4-1 combines with J gene TRBJ2-3, with no clear D. The CDR3 is 16 residues long. Germline V gene sequence: CDR1 MGHRA, CDR2 YSYEKL. Between the trimmed V and J ends, which lost 4 bases and 0 bases, there was a span of 14 bases.

The genes are TRBV7-9 and TRBJ2-2, with 9 bases matching TRBD1. From germline, CDR1 is SEHNR and CDR2 FQNEAQ (reference sequence). This CDR3 has 16 amino acids. The junction had 9 bases not matched to a gene; V was cut back by 5 bases and J by 5 bases. The chain's CDR3 is CASSINRGRGTGELFF. CDR3 bases: TGTGCCAGCAGCATTAACAGGGGGCGAGGAACCGGGGAGCTGTTTTTT.

The chain combines TRBV19 with TRBJ2-1, with TRBD2 matching 9 bases. Trimming cost V 6 bases and J 7 bases; bases outside gene matches: 7. CDR3 size: 14 residues. CDR1 is LNHDA and CDR2 is SQIVND in the germline V gene (reference sequence). This CDR3 is CASRRGGAGNEQFF. DNA for the CDR3: TGTGCCAGTAGGCGCGGGGGGGCTGGTAATGAGCAGTTCTTC.

This clone was observed a single time. The chain recombines TRBV13 with TRBJ2-3; 12 bases agree with TRBD2. J was trimmed by 2 bases and V by 0 bases; bases with no gene match: 6. The CDR3 totals 18 residues. Germline V lookup: CDR1 PRHDT, CDR2 FYEKMQ (reference sequence). DNA for the CDR3: TGTGCCAGCAGCTTAGGCCTAGCGGGGGGGTATACCACAGATACGCAGTATTTT. Amino acids: CASSLGLAGGYTTDTQYF.

The V and J genes are TRBV28 and TRBJ2-3, with TRBD2 matching 13 bases. Trimming cost V 6 bases and J 0 bases; bases outside gene matches: 3. Germline V gene lookup returns CDR1 MDHEN and CDR2 SYDVKM. CDR3 length: 16 residues. The CDR3 here is CASSRLAGGSTDTQYF. The CDR3 DNA reads TGTGCCAGCAGCAGACTAGCGGGGGGTAGCACAGATACGCAGTATTTT. The full variable domain, with the rest looked up from reference TRBV28 and TRBJ2-3, is DVKVTQSSRYLVKRTGEKVFLECVQDMDHENMFWYRQDPGLGLRLIYFSYDVKMKEKGDIPEGYSVSREKKERFSLILESASTNQTSMYLCASSRLAGGSTDTQYFGPGTRLTVL.

The chain is built from TRBV6-1 and TRBJ1-2; 7 nucleotides align to TRBD1. Germline V gene data show CDR1 as MNHNS and CDR2 as SASEGT. The length of the CDR3 is 13 residues. V lost 2 bases, J lost 6 bases, and 3 bases stayed unmatched. CDR3 sequence: CASSEKGADGYTF. DNA of the CDR3: TGTGCCAGCAGTGAAAAGGGGGCGGATGGCTACACCTTC.

The J gene is TRBJ2-2, the V gene TRBV7-9, with 9 bases lining up with TRBD2. This CDR3 is 16 amino acids long. V shed 3 bases, J shed 6 bases, and the junction held 8 bases outside the gene matches. Per the germline V gene, CDR1 is SEHNR and CDR2 is FQNEAQ (reference sequence). The CDR3 DNA follows: TGTGCCAGCAGCTTGGCTAGCGGGGTTTTGGCCGGGGAGCTGTTTTTT. It codes for CASSLASGVLAGELFF.

This clone was detected only once. V gene TRBV10-3 combines with J gene TRBJ2-3; 7 bases align to TRBD2. With V trimmed by 8 bases and J by 9 bases, 14 bases remained unmatched. CDR1 and CDR2 (germline): ENHRY, SYGVKD. This CDR3 is built from 14 residues. The CDR3 DNA follows: TGTGCCATCCGGAGCGGGACCGAGATTCGGACGCAGTATTTT. This codes for CAIRSGTEIRTQYF.

The chain recombines TRBV5-4 with TRBJ2-3; 9 bases map to TRBD1. V was pared by 4 bases and J by 0 bases, with 3 bases of the junction left unmatched. This CDR3 region has 15 residues. Germline V CDR1 and CDR2: SGHNT, YYREEE (reference sequence). The CDR3 here is CASSNRGLSTDTQYF. In nucleotides, the CDR3 is TGTGCCAGCAGCAACAGGGGGCTCAGCACAGATACGCAGTATTTT.

The J gene is TRBJ1-5, the V gene TRBV15; 9 positions agree with TRBD1. The V segment lost 3 bases and the J segment 4 bases; nucleotides outside the gene matches: 4. The CDR3 runs 15 residues. Germline CDR1 and CDR2: LNHNV and YYDKDF (reference sequence). Written as DNA, the CDR3 is TGTGCCACCAGCAGTGGGACAGGGTGGAATCAGCCCCAGCATTTT. It encodes CATSSGTGWNQPQHF. Full variable domain (missing parts from reference TRBV15 and TRBJ1-5): DAMVIQNPRYQVTQFGKPVTLSCSQTLNHNVMYWYQQKSSQAPKLLFHYYDKDFNNEADTPDNFQSRRPNTSFCFLDIRSPGLGDTAMYLCATSSGTGWNQPQHFGDGTRLSIL.

The V and J genes are TRBV19 and TRBJ1-2; a possible D gene is TRBD1 (5 bases). This CDR3 is built from 16 residues. V was clipped by 4 bases and J by 4 bases, with 19 bases between them. Germline-derived CDR1 and CDR2 are LNHDA and SQIVND (reference sequence). CDR3 DNA: TGTGCCAGTAGTACCCCGATGGGGGGGAACCGCTATGGCTACACCTTC. Protein sequence: CASSTPMGGNRYGYTF.

The chain has TRBV25-1 and TRBJ1-2, with TRBD1 identical over 7 bases. This CDR3 contains 15 residues. Germline V gene lookup returns CDR1 MGHDK and CDR2 SYGVNS. With V trimmed by 5 bases and J by 2 bases, 8 bases remained unmatched. The CDR3 loop reads CASSSPGQLNYGYTF. CDR3 DNA sequence: TGTGCCAGCAGTAGCCCGGGACAGTTAAACTATGGCTACACCTTC.

This sequence joins TRBV11-1 and TRBJ2-5, with 7 bases fitting TRBD2. Germline lookup yields CDR1 SGHAT and CDR2 FQDESV (reference sequence). The length of the CDR3 is 15 residues. Trimming at V came to 5 bases and at J to 9 bases, leaving 15 bases not matched to a gene. This CDR3 reads CASSPREGLGEAQYF. In nucleotides, the CDR3 is TGTGCCAGCAGCCCGAGGGAGGGACTCGGCGAGGCCCAGTACTTC.

The rearrangement links TRBV6-1 to TRBJ2-7, with D possibly being TRBD2 (6 bases). The length of the CDR3 is 15 residues. Germline loops: CDR1 MNHNS, CDR2 SASEGT. V was shortened by 7 bases and J by 2 bases, with 18 bases between the two germline ends. CDR3: CASTDGGTVTYEQYF. CDR3 DNA sequence: TGTGCCAGCACTGATGGAGGGACGGTTACCTACGAGCAGTACTTC.